The text below deals with one TCR beta chain. These data originate in a study of OX40 agonist ivuxolimab in advanced cancers. The CDR3 spans 13 residues. Germline lookup yields CDR1 SGHTA and CDR2 FQGTGA. The V end was cut by 1 base, the J end by 5 bases, with 8 bases between. TCRdb keeps only in-frame clones here, not all; method: immunoSEQ multiplex PCR. The sample contains nearly 85,000 clones, roughly 83% of which appear only once. The sample in question was CD4+ or CD8+ T cells sorted from blood, obtained in a trial of the OX40 agonist ivuxolimab. This clonotype originated in an adult with an advanced solid tumor such as melanoma, head and neck, liver or kidney cancer. This chain joins TRBV7-3 and TRBJ1-1; D ambiguous. CDR3 bases: TGTGCCAGCAGCTTAATAAAGTCTACTGAAGCTTTCTTT. Residues: CASSLIKSTEAFF. Drawing the rest from reference TRBV7-3 and TRBJ1-1, the complete variable domain is GAGVSQTPSNKVTEKGKYVELRCDPISGHTALYWYRQSLGQGPEFLIYFQGTGAADDSGLPNDRFFAVRPEGSVSTLKIQRTERGDSAVYLCASSLIKSTEAFFGQGTRLTVV.